The clone carrying this T cell receptor (beta chain) came up once. The antigen is unknown. The record originates from a study of blood T cell dynamics during melanoma immunotherapy. Notes on the study in general: Unlike progressors, later disease-control patients had W3 repertoires gaining clonality or diversity.

This CDR3 region has 15 residues. The V gene lost 4 bases and the J gene lost 10 bases, with 20 bases spanning the gap. Germline CDR1 is LGHNA and CDR2 is YSLEER. Time point denoted: pre-treatment baseline. Disease control meant complete response, partial response or stable disease at 12 weeks. Patients with prior systemic cancer treatment, concomitant immunosuppressants, or other active malignancies were excluded. Each bulk PBMC sample had about 350 ng DNA loaded. The assay was immunoSEQ multiplex PCR, and TCRdb's table has in-frame clones only and misses some. Of several thousand clones in the sample, 70% to 85% are singletons; the top ten hold 1.2%.

The receptor was isolated from a human donor with melanoma. The chain recombines TRBV4-3 with TRBJ2-1; tentatively, D is TRBD1 (5 bases). The sample in question was blood, obtained from a patient treated with checkpoint blockade. The chain's CDR3 is CASSPTVRVSDEQFF. The CDR3 nucleotides read TGCGCCAGCAGCCCAACGGTCAGGGTTTCAGACGAGCAGTTCTTC.